This T cell receptor (beta chain) originates from a study of control samples from healthy donors and cancer patients. V gave up 7 bases and J gave up 8 bases, with 14 bases separating them. Germline V gene lookup returns CDR1 SGHAT and CDR2 FQNNGV. The length of the CDR3 is 13 residues. Measured with immunoSEQ multiplex PCR; TCRdb has only the in-frame clones, and not every one. Here the sample spans approximately 210,000 clones, about 90% being singletons. The specimen was blood. This TCR was sampled from a man aged 25-40 years in good health. The chain employs TRBV11-2 and TRBJ1-4; D may be TRBD1 (5 bases). The CDR3 reads CASTPMGGEKLFF. CDR3 DNA sequence: TGTGCCAGCACCCCAATGGGGGGGGAAAAACTGTTTTTT.